The 25 T cell receptor beta chains below were found in one sample sequenced in a study of cytomegalovirus exposure and HLA in healthy donors. Data came from immunoSEQ multiplex PCR; TCRdb stores just in-frame clones and leaves some out. Of around 220,000 clones listed, 65% to 85% are singletons. Sequenced: PBMCs. The receptors stem from a woman aged 30 to 39 in good health and CMV-seropositive.

This clone was counted a few times. The CDR3 DNA sequence: TGTGCCAGCAGGGGGACTGCTAGCACAGATACGCAGTATTTT. Its protein is CASRGTASTDTQYF. The chain couples TRBV2 to TRBJ2-3, with D possibly being TRBD2 (6 bases). Germline V CDR1 and CDR2: SNHLY, FYNNEI. The CDR3 is made up of 14 amino acids. V shed 6 bases and J shed 0 bases, with 10 bases lying between them.

The chain joins TRBV28 to TRBJ1-1, with D possibly TRBD1 on 6 matching bases. The CDR3 is 12 amino acids. Germline V gene lookup returns CDR1 MDHEN and CDR2 SYDVKM. The ends were cut back, 6 bases at V and 8 bases at J, with 13 bases in the middle. CDR3 loop: CASSLGQLEAFF. In nucleotides, the CDR3 is TGTGCCAGCAGCTTGGGACAATTAGAAGCTTTCTTT.

This clone occurred a few times. The chain recombines TRBV5-1 with TRBJ2-2, with 7 bases fitting TRBD2. V was pared by 0 bases and J by 3 bases, with 5 bases of the junction left unmatched. Per germline, CDR1 SGHRS and CDR2 YFSETQ. This CDR3 is 16 amino acids long. The CDR3 spells CASSLGAGAYTGELFF. The CDR3 region has the DNA TGCGCCAGCAGCTTGGGGGCGGGAGCGTACACCGGGGAGCTGTTTTTT. Drawing the rest from reference TRBV5-1 and TRBJ2-2, the complete variable domain is KAGVTQTPRYLIKTRGQQVTLSCSPISGHRSVSWYQQTPGQGLQFLFEYFSETQRNKGNFPGRFSGRQFSNSRSEMNVSTLELGDSALYLCASSLGAGAYTGELFFGEGSRLTVL.

The gene calls are TRBV27 and TRBJ2-6, with 7 bases matching TRBD2. The CDR3 consists of 15 residues. Germline V gene sequence: CDR1 MNHEY, CDR2 SMNVEV (reference sequence). V shed 6 bases and J 4 bases; nucleotides not matched to a gene: 6. The CDR3 sequence is CASSPRGTGANVLTF. The DNA for the CDR3 is TGTGCCAGCAGCCCGCGGGGGACCGGGGCCAACGTCCTGACTTTC.

The gene calls are TRBV4-1 and TRBJ2-1, with a possible D match to TRBD2 (5 bases). Trimming took off 4 bases at V and 4 bases at J, with 8 bases between the two ends. CDR3 length equals 13 residues. CDR1 and CDR2 (germline): MGHRA, YSYEKL. The CDR3 reads CASSPRGYNEQFF. The CDR3 DNA is TGCGCCAGCAGCCCCAGAGGGTACAATGAGCAGTTCTTC.

For this clone: The limits of the CDR3 on the DNA are not certain, so only TCRdb's listed CDR3 is given. V usage is TRBV30 and J usage is TRBJ1-1; no check of the table's D call, TRBD1, against the DNA was made. Ends included, the CDR3 has 12 residues. The V gene's germline CDR1 is GTSNPN and CDR2 SVGIG (reference sequence). The CDR3 protein is CAWGRGTGTTFF.

Remarks on this clone: Other DNA variants within this sample encode the same CDR3. The chain uses TRBV27 and TRBJ2-5, with D unresolved. Germline V lookup: CDR1 MNHEY, CDR2 SMNVEV (reference sequence). This CDR3 contains 14 residues. Trimming pared 5 bases from V and 5 bases from J, leaving 15 bases between. Written as DNA, the CDR3 is TGTGCCAGCAGTCCCCTCCGGAGTCAGGAGACCCAGTACTTC. It codes for CASSPLRSQETQYF.

The CDR3 loop is CASSPKRMRETQYF. CDR3 nucleotides: TGTGCCAGCAGCCCCAAGAGGATGAGGGAGACCCAGTACTTC. The J gene is TRBJ2-5, the V gene TRBV7-2; D is undetermined. The V and J ends lost 5 bases and 5 bases respectively, with 15 bases between them. The CDR3 spans 14 residues. CDR1 SGHTA and CDR2 FQGNSA come from the germline V gene. The variable domain in full, completed from reference TRBV7-2 and TRBJ2-5, reads GAGVSQSPSNKVTEKGKDVELRCDPISGHTALYWYRQSLGQGLEFLIYFQGNSAPDKSGLPSDRFSAERTGGSVSTLTIQRTQQEDSAVYLCASSPKRMRETQYFGPGTRLLVL.

The CDR3 DNA sequence: TGTGCCAGCAGAAAAGGGCCTAACACTGAAGCTTTCTTT. Protein product: CASRKGPNTEAFF. V is TRBV28 and J is TRBJ1-1; no firm D call. The V gene's germline CDR1 is MDHEN and CDR2 SYDVKM. The germline V and J ends were trimmed by 6 bases and 2 bases, with 10 bases remaining between them. This CDR3 has 13 amino acids.

The chain couples TRBV5-1 to TRBJ1-4; 7 positions match TRBD1. V was clipped by 2 bases and J by 3 bases; unmatched bases: 4. Looked up from germline, CDR1 is SGHRS and CDR2 is YFSETQ. The CDR3 spans 15 residues. CDR3 sequence: CASSFLRGSNEKLFF. The DNA of the CDR3 is TGCGCCAGCAGCTTCCTCAGGGGGTCTAATGAAAAACTGTTTTTT. Supplemented by reference TRBV5-1 and TRBJ1-4, the full variable domain reads KAGVTQTPRYLIKTRGQQVTLSCSPISGHRSVSWYQQTPGQGLQFLFEYFSETQRNKGNFPGRFSGRQFSNSRSEMNVSTLELGDSALYLCASSFLRGSNEKLFFGSGTQLSVL.

CDR3 region: CASSYSMGDPVLGYTF. CDR3 coding DNA: TGTGCCAGCAGTTACTCGATGGGGGACCCCGTGCTAGGCTACACCTTC. The chain is built from TRBV6-5 and TRBJ1-2; possibly TRBD1 for D (5 bases). V was shortened by 0 bases and J by 8 bases, with 19 bases between the two germline ends. This CDR3 has 16 amino acids. From germline, CDR1 is MNHEY and CDR2 SVGAGI.

The CDR3 DNA is TGCAGCGTTCCACAGGGAACTAGCACAGATACGCAGTATTTT. It translates to CSVPQGTSTDTQYF. The chain joins TRBV29-1 to TRBJ2-3, with D possibly TRBD1 on 6 matching bases. CDR3 length equals 14 residues. In germline, CDR1 is SQVTM, CDR2 ANQGSEA. Trimming removed 5 bases at V and 0 bases at J, with 12 bases between.

The chain is built from TRBV18 and TRBJ2-1; no definite D call. Trimming removed 6 bases from V and 4 bases from J, with 13 bases in between. There are 14 residues in the CDR3. The V gene's germline CDR1 is KGHSH and CDR2 LQKENI. Written as DNA, the CDR3 is TGTGCCAGCTCCCCGAGGTCCCTTTACAATGAGCAGTTCTTC. Translating it yields CASSPRSLYNEQFF.

This clone occurred once. This chain connects TRBV15 to TRBJ1-1; no clear D gene. Trimming removed 4 bases from V and 3 bases from J, with 9 bases in between. The CDR3 contains 13 residues. From germline, CDR1 is LNHNV and CDR2 YYDKDF (reference sequence). CDR3 sequence (DNA): TGTGCCACCAGCACCCAACGGGACACTGAAGCTTTCTTT. Translating it yields CATSTQRDTEAFF.

This chain connects TRBV7-9 to TRBJ1-2, with D possibly being TRBD1 (5 bases). The V end lost 1 base, the J end lost 4 bases, and 13 bases lay between the germline ends. The CDR3 covers 15 residues. Germline V lookup: CDR1 SEHNR, CDR2 FQNEAQ (reference sequence). CDR3 in DNA: TGTGCCAGCAGCTTAGGGGCCGACAGAGGCTATGGCTACACCTTC. The encoded protein is CASSLGADRGYGYTF.

V and J are TRBV25-1 and TRBJ2-1; D not certain. V lost 7 bases to trimming and J lost 2 bases, with 12 bases between them. This CDR3 region has 14 residues. From germline, CDR1 is MGHDK and CDR2 SYGVNS. CDR3 nucleotide sequence: TGTGCCAGCACCCCAGTGGGTGCCTACAATGAGCAGTTCTTC. Translation gives CASTPVGAYNEQFF.

The rearrangement joins TRBV7-8 to TRBJ1-1, with D hard to call. Trimming left V 0 bases short and J 8 bases short, with 16 bases between. The germline V gene has CDR1 SGHVS and CDR2 FQNEAQ. CDR3 length equals 15 residues. DNA for the CDR3: TGTGCCAGCAGCTTAGCTTATCGAGGACTGGGAGAAGCTTTCTTT. Encoded protein: CASSLAYRGLGEAFF.

The chain's CDR3 is CASRSRGQAYEQYF. In DNA, the CDR3 is TGTGCCAGCCGGAGCAGGGGACAGGCCTACGAGCAGTACTTC. The rearrangement joins TRBV28 to TRBJ2-7; 8 bases fit TRBD1. CDR3 length: 14 amino acids. Germline CDR1 MDHEN, CDR2 SYDVKM. After removal of 8 bases from V and 2 bases from J, the junction contained 8 bases not matched to a gene.

The V call is TRBV18, the J call TRBJ1-4, with D possibly matching TRBD1 (5 bases). This CDR3 has 14 amino acids. Trimming cost V 2 bases and J 11 bases, with 15 bases left between them. From germline, CDR1 is KGHSH and CDR2 LQKENI. The CDR3 DNA sequence: TGTGCCAGCTCACCAAAACGAGAGGGGATGAAACTGTTTTTT. This encodes CASSPKREGMKLFF.

V usage is TRBV5-4 and J usage is TRBJ1-1; D is unresolved. The CDR3 is made up of 12 amino acids. The germline CDR1 and CDR2 sequences are SGHNT and YYREEE (reference sequence). Trimming took 1 base from V and 5 from J, leaving 6 bases between them. The CDR3 protein is CASSLPATEAFF. CDR3 sequence (DNA): TGTGCCAGCAGCTTGCCGGCGACTGAAGCTTTCTTT.

The chain couples TRBV11-2 to TRBJ1-1, with D unclear. Per germline, CDR1 SGHAT and CDR2 FQNNGV. This CDR3 contains 15 residues. V gave up 4 bases and J gave up 3 bases, with 15 bases separating them. CDR3 loop: CASSYPRLRDTEAFF. The CDR3 DNA reads as TGTGCCAGCAGCTACCCCAGGCTCCGGGACACTGAAGCTTTCTTT.

This sequence joins TRBV30 and TRBJ1-1; D ambiguous. V gave up 4 bases and J gave up 1 base, with 7 bases separating them. The CDR3 is 12 amino acids. Germline CDR1 and CDR2: GTSNPN and SVGIG (reference sequence). The DNA for the CDR3 is TGTGCCTGGACATTCGGGAACACTGAAGCTTTCTTT. This encodes CAWTFGNTEAFF.

The chain carries TRBV30 and TRBJ1-5, with 7 bases aligning to TRBD1. Germline V gene data show CDR1 as GTSNPN and CDR2 as SVGIG (reference sequence). This CDR3 comprises 13 residues. V gave up 4 bases and J gave up 4 bases; unmatched junction bases: 4. CDR3 nucleotide sequence: TGTGCCTGGAATAGGGGGCCGAATCAGCCCCAGCATTTT. Its translation: CAWNRGPNQPQHF. Filled out from reference TRBV30 and TRBJ1-5, the complete variable domain reads SQTIHQWPATLVQPVGSPLSLECTVEGTSNPNLYWYRQAAGRGLQLLFYSVGIGQISSEVPQNLSASRPQDRQFILSSKKLLLSDSGFYLCAWNRGPNQPQHFGDGTRLSIL.

The V gene is TRBV30, the J gene TRBJ1-1; TRBD1 agrees at 8 bases. Germline V gene sequence: CDR1 GTSNPN, CDR2 SVGIG (reference sequence). CDR3 size: 15 residues. The trim removed 0 bases at V and 2 bases at J, leaving 5 bases unmatched. CDR3: CAWSVPDRGNTEAFF. In nucleotides, the CDR3 is TGTGCCTGGAGTGTACCCGACAGGGGAAACACTGAAGCTTTCTTT. Drawing the rest from reference TRBV30 and TRBJ1-1, the complete variable domain is SQTIHQWPATLVQPVGSPLSLECTVEGTSNPNLYWYRQAAGRGLQLLFYSVGIGQISSEVPQNLSASRPQDRQFILSSKKLLLSDSGFYLCAWSVPDRGNTEAFFGQGTRLTVV.

The CDR3: CASSRTGQDYEQYF. CDR3 DNA: TGTGCCAGCAGCCGAACGGGACAGGACTACGAGCAGTACTTC. The chain has TRBV7-2 and TRBJ2-7, with TRBD1 identical over 8 bases. The ends lost 5 bases at V and 3 bases at J; junction bases unmatched: 6. Germline V gene data show CDR1 as SGHTA and CDR2 as FQGNSA. The CDR3 contains 14 residues.